The text below deals with one T cell receptor (beta chain). This clonotype was counted at least ten times. The antigen this receptor binds is unknown. No much larger clone exists at a distance of one base, and base qualities are not known. The data belong to a study of read filtering for tumor transcriptome and immune sequencing (dated by TCRdb to 2020 to 2021). Regarding the complete study: The cohort consisted of over 16 male and approximately 14 female patients, with a mean age of about 66 years and an age range of roughly 40 to 85. Under revised international staging, 8 patients fell into R-ISS I, around 15 into R-ISS II and six or seven into R-ISS III. After DNase treatment, whole-transcriptome libraries were prepared using the TruSeq RNA Access Library Prep Kit. As a main aim, a read-filtering strategy for immune repertoire data was addressed, with the specific question being whether clonotypes supported by a single read should be removed. Using the same bone marrow samples, the study ran both targeted immune repertoire sequencing and bulk whole-transcriptome sequencing and then compared the TCR repertoires from each method. TCR-region mapped reads per sample ranged from about 4 to 10.27 million with IR-seq versus only about 75 to 1,400 with RNA-seq.

Each patient had bone marrow sampled at the time of active disease. Bone marrow mononuclear cells were isolated by Ficoll-Hypaque density gradient centrifugation. To remove myeloma plasma cells, the cells were labeled with CD138 magnetic microbeads on a MACS separator, and CD138-negative cells were then collected by negative selection. The purity of the isolated cells was checked by flow cytometry with CD138 antibodies on an Attune NxT. Total RNA was extracted with TRIzol reagent and quantified with a NanoDrop spectrophotometer. Paired RNA-seq and IR-seq were performed on the CD138-negative bone marrow sample of each patient. The junction shows trimming of 9 bases on V and 1 base on J, plus 6 bases between the germline ends. For CDR1 and CDR2, the germline V gene (reference sequence) lists LNHDA and SQIVND. The CDR3 runs 11 amino acids, cysteine and phenylalanine included. Only the CDR3 DNA is retained, 33 bases long and in frame from the first base.

Findings and caveats that apply to the study as a whole: Rather than purified T cells, the sorted CD138-negative fraction was a mixed bone marrow immune population. Removing single-read clonotypes increased the correlation between IR-seq and RNA-seq shared clonotype proportions. Single-read clonotypes made up roughly 85% of clonotypes but only 3.5% to 4% of total reads in IR-seq, compared with roughly 70% of clonotypes and about 44% of reads in RNA-seq. Clonotypes were captured by IR-seq at much higher depth and more reliably than by RNA-seq, and smaller IR-seq throughput was sufficient for identification of most shared clonotypes.

TCR libraries were constructed from about 400 ng RNA using the Immunoverse kit, and molecular barcoded adaptors covering alpha/delta and beta/gamma chains were employed. TCR library preparation was performed with the same RNA that was used for transcriptome sequencing. TCR libraries were sequenced on an Illumina HiSeq 4000 with 2 x 150 cycles. On the authors' methods: TCR reads were aligned to human V, D, J and C references and assembled into CDR3 clonotypes with MiXCR, including quality filtering and error correction. The tcR package in R was used for analysis of clonotype counts and gene usage diversity. Raw mapping reads were checked after the RNA-seq reads had been mapped by STAR aligner version 2.5.3a onto the human GRCh37 genome. To test how sequencing depth affects detected clonotypes, IR-seq fastq files were randomly downsampled with Seqtk 1.3. Using fastp trimming at Q25 and MiXCR clonotype assembly, TCRdb reanalyzed the public sequencing data and kept in-frame beta chains. Each entry is one CDR3 protein sequence, shown with its most common DNA and genes. Clone size and V and J calls follow TCRdb, not the original study. Counted in this sample were 19,000 or so distinct CDR3 sequences; roughly 23% of them appeared once. Of the sample, more than 20% falls within the top ten clones.

The V gene is TRBV19 and the J gene is TRBJ1-2; the D gene cannot be resolved reliably. Sequencing was carried out using a population of CD138-negative cells sorted from bone marrow. The cell subset or site label here, explained by the study, means: bone marrow mononuclear cells depleted of CD138+ plasma/myeloma cells by negative magnetic selection. The receptor comes from a donor at least 40 years old with multiple myeloma. The CDR3 protein sequence reads: CASEINYGYTF. The nucleotides are TGTGCCAGCGAAATTAACTATGGCTACACCTTC. With the portions outside the CDR3 filled from the reference TRBV19 and TRBJ1-2 genes, the complete variable region becomes DGGITQSPKYLFRKEGQNVTLSCEQNLNHDAMYWYRQDPGQGLRLIYYSQIVNDFQKGDIAEGYSVSREKKESFPLTVTSAQKNPTAFYLCASEINYGYTFGSGTRLTVV.